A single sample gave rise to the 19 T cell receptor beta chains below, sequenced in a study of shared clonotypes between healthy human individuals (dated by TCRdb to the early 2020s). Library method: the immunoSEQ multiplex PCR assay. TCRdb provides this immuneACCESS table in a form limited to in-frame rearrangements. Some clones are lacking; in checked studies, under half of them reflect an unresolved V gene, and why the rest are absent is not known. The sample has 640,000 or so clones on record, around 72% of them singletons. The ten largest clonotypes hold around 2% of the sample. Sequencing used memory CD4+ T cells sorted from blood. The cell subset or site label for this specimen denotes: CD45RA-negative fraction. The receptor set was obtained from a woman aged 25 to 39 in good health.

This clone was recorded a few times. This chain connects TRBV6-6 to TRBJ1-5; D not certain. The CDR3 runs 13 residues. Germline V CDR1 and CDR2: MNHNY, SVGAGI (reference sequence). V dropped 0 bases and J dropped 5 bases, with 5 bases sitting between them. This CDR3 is CASSYSTDQPQHF. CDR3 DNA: TGTGCCAGCAGTTACTCGACGGATCAGCCCCAGCATTTT.

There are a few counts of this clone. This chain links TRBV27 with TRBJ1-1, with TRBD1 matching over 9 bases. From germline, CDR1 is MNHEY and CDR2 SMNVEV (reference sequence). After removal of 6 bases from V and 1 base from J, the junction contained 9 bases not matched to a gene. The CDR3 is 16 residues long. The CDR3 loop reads CASSPDRGWENTEAFF. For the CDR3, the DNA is TGTGCCAGCAGCCCAGACAGGGGGTGGGAGAACACTGAAGCTTTCTTT.

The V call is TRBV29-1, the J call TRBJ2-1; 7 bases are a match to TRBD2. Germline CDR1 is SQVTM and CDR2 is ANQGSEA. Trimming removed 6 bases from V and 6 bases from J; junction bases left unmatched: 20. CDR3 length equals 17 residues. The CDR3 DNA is TGCAGCGTCCTAGGGGTTCTAGCGGTCCGCACCCTCAATGAGCAGTTCTTC. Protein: CSVLGVLAVRTLNEQFF.

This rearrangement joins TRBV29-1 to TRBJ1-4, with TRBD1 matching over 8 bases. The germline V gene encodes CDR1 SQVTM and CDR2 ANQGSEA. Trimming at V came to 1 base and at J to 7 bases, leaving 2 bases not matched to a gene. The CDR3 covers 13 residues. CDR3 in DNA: TGCAGCGTTGAAGGCACAGGGGGTGAAAAACTGTTTTTT. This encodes CSVEGTGGEKLFF.

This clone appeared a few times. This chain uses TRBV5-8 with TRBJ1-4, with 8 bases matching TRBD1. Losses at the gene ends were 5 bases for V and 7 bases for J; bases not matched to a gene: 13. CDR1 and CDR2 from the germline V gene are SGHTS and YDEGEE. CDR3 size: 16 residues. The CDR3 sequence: CASRHAAGGAVEKLFF. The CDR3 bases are TGTGCCAGCAGGCACGCTGCAGGGGGCGCGGTTGAAAAACTGTTTTTT.

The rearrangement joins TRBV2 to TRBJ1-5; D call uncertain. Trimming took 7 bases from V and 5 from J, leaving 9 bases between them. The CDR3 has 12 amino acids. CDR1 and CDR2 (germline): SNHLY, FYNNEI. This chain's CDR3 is CASKATDQPQHF. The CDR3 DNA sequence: TGTGCCAGCAAGGCGACCGATCAGCCCCAGCATTTT.

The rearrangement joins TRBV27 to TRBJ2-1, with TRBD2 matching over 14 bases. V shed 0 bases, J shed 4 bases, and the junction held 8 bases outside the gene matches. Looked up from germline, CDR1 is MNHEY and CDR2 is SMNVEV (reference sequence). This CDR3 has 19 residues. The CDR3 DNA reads TGTGCCAGCAGTTTATCTGGGACTAGCGGGAGATGGGCTTACAATGAGCAGTTCTTC. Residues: CASSLSGTSGRWAYNEQFF.

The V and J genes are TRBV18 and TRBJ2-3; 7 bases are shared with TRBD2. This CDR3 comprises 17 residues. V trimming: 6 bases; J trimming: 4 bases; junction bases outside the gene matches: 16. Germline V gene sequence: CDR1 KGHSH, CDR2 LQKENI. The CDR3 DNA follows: TGTGCCAGCTCCCGCGGGGGACTAACAATCTCCGCAGATACGCAGTATTTT. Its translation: CASSRGGLTISADTQYF. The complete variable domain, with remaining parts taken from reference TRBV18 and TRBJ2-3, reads NAGVMQNPRHLVRRRGQEARLRCSPMKGHSHVYWYRQLPEEGLKFMVYLQKENIIDESGMPKERFSAEFPKEGPSILRIQQVVRGDSAAYFCASSRGGLTISADTQYFGPGTRLTVL.

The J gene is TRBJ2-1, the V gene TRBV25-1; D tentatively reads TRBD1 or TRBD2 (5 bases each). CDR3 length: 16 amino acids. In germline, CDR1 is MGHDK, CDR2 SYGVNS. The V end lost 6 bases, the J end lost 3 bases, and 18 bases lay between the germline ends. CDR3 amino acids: CASSPARDADYNEQFF. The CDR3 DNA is TGTGCCAGCAGCCCAGCCAGGGACGCCGACTACAATGAGCAGTTCTTC.

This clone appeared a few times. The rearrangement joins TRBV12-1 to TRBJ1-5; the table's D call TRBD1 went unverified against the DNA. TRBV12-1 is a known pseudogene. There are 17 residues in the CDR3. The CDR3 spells CASSFELAGLSNQPQHF. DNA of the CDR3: TGTGCCAGCAGCTTTGAATTAGCAGGGCTCAGCAATCAGCCCCAGCATTTT.

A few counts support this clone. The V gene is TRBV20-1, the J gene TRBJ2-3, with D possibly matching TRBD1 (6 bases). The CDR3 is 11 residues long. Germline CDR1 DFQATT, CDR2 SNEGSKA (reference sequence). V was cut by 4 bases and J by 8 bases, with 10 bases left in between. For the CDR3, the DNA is TGCAGTGCTACCGGGACATCTACGCAGTATTTT. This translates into CSATGTSTQYF.

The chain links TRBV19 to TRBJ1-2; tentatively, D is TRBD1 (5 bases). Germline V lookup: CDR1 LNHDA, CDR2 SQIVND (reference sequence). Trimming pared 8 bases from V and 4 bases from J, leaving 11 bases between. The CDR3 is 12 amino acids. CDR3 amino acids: CASRQTSYGYTF. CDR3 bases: TGTGCCAGTCGACAGACTTCCTATGGCTACACCTTC.

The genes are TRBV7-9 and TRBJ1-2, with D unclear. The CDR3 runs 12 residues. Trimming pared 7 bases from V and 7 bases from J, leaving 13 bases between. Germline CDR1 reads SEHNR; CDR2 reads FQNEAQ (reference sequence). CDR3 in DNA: TGTGCCAGCACCCCGACAATCCCTGGCTACACCTTC. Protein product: CASTPTIPGYTF.

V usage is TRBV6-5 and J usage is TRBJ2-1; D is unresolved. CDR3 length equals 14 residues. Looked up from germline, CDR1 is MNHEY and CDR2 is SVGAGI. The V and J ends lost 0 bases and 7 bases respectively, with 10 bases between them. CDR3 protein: CASSYSPVQNEQFF. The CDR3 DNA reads TGTGCCAGCAGTTACTCTCCGGTTCAGAATGAGCAGTTCTTC.

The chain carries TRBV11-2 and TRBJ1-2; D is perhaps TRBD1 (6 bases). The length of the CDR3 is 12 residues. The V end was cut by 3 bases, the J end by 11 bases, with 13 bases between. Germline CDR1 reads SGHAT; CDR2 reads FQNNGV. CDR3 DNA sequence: TGTGCCAGCAGCTTTGAACAGGGACGATACACCTTC. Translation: CASSFEQGRYTF.

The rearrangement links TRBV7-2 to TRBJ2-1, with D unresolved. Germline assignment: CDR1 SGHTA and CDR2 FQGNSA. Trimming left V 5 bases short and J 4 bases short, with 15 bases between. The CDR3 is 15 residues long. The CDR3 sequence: CASSPGASTYNEQFF. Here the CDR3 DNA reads TGTGCCAGCAGCCCCGGTGCTTCGACTTACAATGAGCAGTTCTTC.

CDR3 sequence: CASSQDRQGSAGNTIYF. CDR3 sequence (DNA): TGCGCCAGCAGCCAAGATAGACAGGGTAGTGCTGGAAACACCATATATTTT. V is TRBV4-1 and J is TRBJ1-3, with 7 bases lining up with TRBD1. CDR3 length equals 17 residues. V dropped 0 bases and J dropped 2; count of bases not matched to a gene: 7. In germline, CDR1 is MGHRA, CDR2 YSYEKL.

CDR3 DNA: TGCGCCAGCAGCTTGTCTCCGGGACAGTTGAACACCGGGGAGCTGTTTTTT. It is translated as CASSLSPGQLNTGELFF. The rearrangement links TRBV5-1 to TRBJ2-2, with 7 bases fitting TRBD1. Germline V CDR1 and CDR2: SGHRS, YFSETQ. This CDR3 region has 17 residues. V was pared by 1 base and J by 1 base, with 7 bases of the junction left unmatched.

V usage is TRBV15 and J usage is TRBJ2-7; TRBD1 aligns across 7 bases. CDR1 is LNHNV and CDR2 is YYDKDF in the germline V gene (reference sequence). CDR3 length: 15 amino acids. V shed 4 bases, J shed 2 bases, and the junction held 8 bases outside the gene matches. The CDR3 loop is CATSKTQGNPYEQYF. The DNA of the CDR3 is TGTGCCACCAGCAAAACACAGGGGAACCCCTACGAGCAGTACTTC. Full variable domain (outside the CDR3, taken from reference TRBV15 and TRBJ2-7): DAMVIQNPRYQVTQFGKPVTLSCSQTLNHNVMYWYQQKSSQAPKLLFHYYDKDFNNEADTPDNFQSRRPNTSFCFLDIRSPGLGDTAMYLCATSKTQGNPYEQYFGPGTRLTVT.